This T cell receptor beta chain was sequenced during a study of blood T cell repertoires in COVID-19. Study summary: Samples representing acute and convalescent COVID-19 were sourced from the United States, Italy and Spain. PBMCs, B-cell-depleted T cells, or T cells provided the cDNA or gDNA that made up the material.

Trimming stripped 5 bases from V and 3 bases from J, with 11 bases between. Germline V gene sequence: CDR1 SNHLY, CDR2 FYNNEI. This CDR3 is built from 13 residues. Authors' methods: Scientists estimated how many nucleated cells there were by amplifying reference gene primers. Here immunoSEQ multiplex PCR was the method, and the copy in TCRdb shows in-frame clones only, minus some. V, J and clone size were drawn from that table, and D and trimming were deduced from the DNA. Here the sample spans 90,000 to 140,000 clones, about four fifths being singletons. This clone was detected once. This clonotype was obtained from a man older than 75 with acute or convalescent COVID-19. This chain uses TRBV2 with TRBJ2-7, with D hard to call. Material: peripheral blood. The CDR3, as DNA: TGTGCCAGCAGTTCCGCTTACAGCTACGAGCAGTACTTC. Its translation is CASSSAYSYEQYF.